This TCR beta chain comes out of a study of shared clonotypes between healthy human individuals. Study-level findings and limits: The sole specimen, blood, was sampled, and tissue repertoires likely differ. It was observed that roughly 4.8% of naive CD4 clonotypes were shared across a few donors.

Germline trimming cut 0 bases from V and 3 bases from J; bases unmatched to any gene: 3. This CDR3 contains 15 residues. From germline, CDR1 is LNHDA and CDR2 SQIVND (reference sequence). Libraries were prepared by immunoSEQ multiplex PCR; TCRdb keeps only in-frame clonotypes and omits some of them. Altogether about 2 million clones are present, less than 95% being singletons, with the ten largest covering more than 0.9%. Naive CD8 cells comprised CD45RO-negative, CCR7-positively selected cells, excluding terminally differentiated effector memory CD45RA+ cells. In the case of this clone: Its antigen is currently unknown.

This chain uses TRBV19 with TRBJ2-5, with 8 positions matching TRBD2. Source material: naive CD8+ T cells sorted from blood. The origin of this receptor is a man between 18 and 29 years old in good health. CDR3 nucleotides: TGTGCCAGTAGTATAGACCTGGGACTAGAAGAGACCCAGTACTTC. Amino acids: CASSIDLGLEETQYF.